This T cell receptor beta chain emerged from a study of T-cell memory formation after mild COVID-19. Study as a whole: Largely donor-specific sequence clusters came from a couple of donors.

This clonotype has more than one count but fewer than ten. CDR1 is SGHRS, CDR2 YFSETQ, per germline. The ends were cut back, 5 bases at V and 2 bases at J, with 10 bases in the middle. The CDR3 has 14 amino acids. Each CDR3 protein gets one entry after TCRdb re-called the 5' RACE reads with MiXCR. The sample contains under 400,000 distinct CDR3 sequences, 25% to 30% of which appear only once. The clonotype was recovered from an adult woman who had mild COVID-19 (a few samples of this study predate the infection). Cell type and time point are not known. The specimen sequenced was PBMCs or a T cell subset sorted from them (not recorded which). The gene calls are TRBV5-1 and TRBJ1-4; D unresolved. The CDR3 DNA sequence: TGCGCCAGCAGGATTCAGCCTACTAATGAAAAACTGTTTTTT. Translating gives CASRIQPTNEKLFF.